These 32 T cell receptor beta chains came from one sample sequenced in a study of shared clonotypes between healthy human individuals (TCRdb year 2020). Library prep was done by the immunoSEQ multiplex PCR assay. TCRdb retrieved this table from immuneACCESS and kept in-frame rearrangements only. Not all clones are present; in checked studies, unresolved V genes account for under half, and no reason is known for the remainder. Present in this sample are around 1.4 million clones, around 98.5% of which were seen just once. 0.36% of the sample goes to the ten largest clones. The sample comprised naive CD4+ T cells sorted from blood. According to the study, the label for this sample's cell subset or site signals: CD45RA+ positively selected. These receptor sequences come from a man aged 25-45 years in good health.

The chain carries TRBV5-1 and TRBJ2-2; 11 positions agree with TRBD1. This CDR3 spans 16 amino acids. The trim removed 5 bases at V and 3 bases at J, leaving 6 bases unmatched. Germline V lookup: CDR1 SGHRS, CDR2 YFSETQ. The CDR3 DNA is TGCGCCAGCAGATCCGGACAGGGGGCCTACACCGGGGAGCTGTTTTTT. This codes for CASRSGQGAYTGELFF.

This clone is a singleton in its sample. The chain carries TRBV5-6 and TRBJ2-2; D gene unclear. The CDR3 extends over 16 amino acids. Looked up from germline, CDR1 is SGHDT and CDR2 is YYEEEE. Trimming left V 4 bases short and J 0 bases short, with 13 bases between. DNA for the CDR3: TGTGCCAGCAGCCCCGGGCCAGGCTCGAACACCGGGGAGCTGTTTTTT. This translates into CASSPGPGSNTGELFF.

The rearrangement links TRBV7-6 to TRBJ2-1, with 7 positions matching TRBD1. CDR1 is SGHVS, CDR2 FNYEAQ, per germline. V lost 5 bases and J lost 4; bases outside the gene matches: 5. This CDR3 has 14 residues. The CDR3 DNA reads TGTGCCAGCAGCGGGGGACAGAGGTACAATGAGCAGTTCTTC. Translated: CASSGGQRYNEQFF.

The J gene is TRBJ1-2, the V gene TRBV30; perhaps TRBD1 as D (5 bases). The CDR3 spans 13 residues. The V end lost 0 bases, the J end lost 4 bases, and 9 bases lay between the germline ends. From germline, CDR1 is GTSNPN and CDR2 SVGIG (reference sequence). In nucleotides, the CDR3 is TGTGCCTGGAGTGTACCAGGGATCTATGGCTACACCTTC. This sequence encodes CAWSVPGIYGYTF.

The chain has TRBV18 and TRBJ2-5; no firm D call. This CDR3 comprises 13 residues. Trimming removed 2 bases from V and 3 bases from J, with 7 bases in between. Germline V gene sequence: CDR1 KGHSH, CDR2 LQKENI. CDR3 nucleotide sequence: TGTGCCAGCTCACCAAGCCAGAAAGAGACCCAGTACTTC. Translated, it gives CASSPSQKETQYF.

The rearrangement links TRBV11-2 to TRBJ2-2, with a weak D call TRBD2 (5 bases). Germline V gives CDR1 SGHAT, CDR2 FQNNGV. Trimming stripped 6 bases from V and 7 bases from J, with 30 bases between. This CDR3 has 19 amino acids. CDR3 region: CASRPLSTPNLSRGGELFF. The CDR3 nucleotides read TGTGCCAGCAGACCCCTGTCGACACCTAATCTGTCACGGGGCGGGGAGCTGTTTTTT.

V usage is TRBV5-1 and J usage is TRBJ2-7; TRBD2 matches 15 bases. In germline, CDR1 is SGHRS, CDR2 YFSETQ. V lost 5 bases to trimming and J lost 1 base; unmatched junction nucleotides: 4. The CDR3 is 16 amino acids. The CDR3 spells CASSVGLAGGSYEQYF. DNA for the CDR3: TGCGCCAGCAGTGTGGGACTAGCGGGAGGATCCTACGAGCAGTACTTC.

The V and J genes are TRBV7-8 and TRBJ2-6; no firm D call. Trimming removed 4 bases from V and 5 bases from J, with 15 bases in between. Germline V gene lookup returns CDR1 SGHVS and CDR2 FQNEAQ. The CDR3 has 16 amino acids. The CDR3 nucleotides are TGTGCCAGCAGCTGCCTACCACAAAGTCGGGCCAACGTCCTGACTTTC. Protein: CASSCLPQSRANVLTF.

The V and J genes are TRBV28 and TRBJ2-1; D might be TRBD2 (6 bases). V shed 3 bases and J shed 0 bases, with 18 bases lying between them. Per germline, CDR1 MDHEN and CDR2 SYDVKM. The CDR3 covers 18 residues. CDR3 in amino acids: CASSFPGDFRGSYNEQFF. The CDR3 nucleotides are TGTGCCAGCAGTTTCCCGGGGGACTTCCGGGGCTCCTACAATGAGCAGTTCTTC.

This clone was seen only once. The chain combines TRBV18 with TRBJ1-1; D is undetermined. Germline V gene data show CDR1 as KGHSH and CDR2 as LQKENI. The CDR3 totals 13 residues. V was shortened by 5 bases and J by 0 bases, with 7 bases between the two germline ends. CDR3 DNA sequence: TGTGCCAGCTCAACGGTCATGAACACTGAAGCTTTCTTT. Its protein is CASSTVMNTEAFF.

The rearrangement joins TRBV7-9 to TRBJ1-5, with 11 bases identical to TRBD1. With V trimmed by 3 bases and J by 7 bases, 11 bases remained unmatched. CDR3 length: 17 amino acids. Germline V gives CDR1 SEHNR, CDR2 FQNEAQ (reference sequence). The chain's CDR3 is CASSLDGQGALRQPQHF. The CDR3 nucleotides are TGTGCCAGCAGCTTGGACGGACAGGGGGCGCTTAGGCAGCCCCAGCATTTT.

CDR3 coding DNA: TGTGCCAGCAGCTTAGTACCCCCGGGGTTCGAGCAGTACTTC. It yields the protein CASSLVPPGFEQYF. V gene TRBV7-9 combines with J gene TRBJ2-7, with D maybe TRBD2 (5 bases). V was pared by 1 base and J by 6 bases, with 13 bases between. This CDR3 spans 14 amino acids. The V gene's germline CDR1 is SEHNR and CDR2 FQNEAQ (reference sequence).

The J gene is TRBJ1-1, the V gene TRBV5-1; D possibly corresponds to TRBD1 (5 bases). The germline V gene encodes CDR1 SGHRS and CDR2 YFSETQ. CDR3 length: 16 residues. The V end lost 0 bases, the J end lost 1 base, and 13 bases lay between the germline ends. The CDR3 DNA sequence: TGCGCCAGCAGCTTGGACCCGCTCGGGGCGAACACTGAAGCTTTCTTT. It encodes CASSLDPLGANTEAFF.

The rearrangement joins TRBV5-1 to TRBJ1-1, with TRBD1 matching over 11 bases. The CDR3 covers 14 residues. In germline, CDR1 is SGHRS, CDR2 YFSETQ. The J segment lost 5 bases and the V segment lost 7 bases, leaving 7 bases of the junction unmatched. CDR3 protein: CASRGQGAGTEAFF. The CDR3, as DNA: TGCGCCAGCCGCGGACAGGGGGCGGGTACTGAAGCTTTCTTT. The whole variable domain, filled in from reference TRBV5-1 and TRBJ1-1, reads KAGVTQTPRYLIKTRGQQVTLSCSPISGHRSVSWYQQTPGQGLQFLFEYFSETQRNKGNFPGRFSGRQFSNSRSEMNVSTLELGDSALYLCASRGQGAGTEAFFGQGTRLTVV.

The rearrangement joins TRBV20-1 to TRBJ2-7; D assignment may be TRBD1 or TRBD2 (5 bases each). The CDR3 is 11 residues long. CDR1 is DFQATT and CDR2 is SNEGSKA in the germline V gene (reference sequence). CDR3 DNA sequence: TGCAGCTTGGGGGAGTTCCGCGAGCAGTACTTC. Translated: CSLGEFREQYF.

This chain joins TRBV30 and TRBJ1-5; 7 nucleotides agree with TRBD1. CDR1 GTSNPN and CDR2 SVGIG come from the germline V gene (reference sequence). CDR3 length equals 16 residues. Trimming removed 4 bases from V and 4 bases from J; junction bases left unmatched: 13. In DNA, the CDR3 is TGTGCCTGGACGAACAGGGGACGGGGGGAAAATCAGCCCCAGCATTTT. This gives the protein CAWTNRGRGENQPQHF.

The V and J genes are TRBV7-6 and TRBJ2-2; 8 positions agree with TRBD1. Germline V lookup: CDR1 SGHVS, CDR2 FNYEAQ. This CDR3 spans 15 amino acids. With 8 bases clipped from V and 1 base from J, the junction kept 6 bases outside the gene matches. The DNA of the CDR3 is TGTGCCAGCCAACCTGGGACAGGGAACACCGGGGAGCTGTTTTTT. Translated, it gives CASQPGTGNTGELFF.

The J gene is TRBJ2-1, the V gene TRBV7-9; D perhaps matches TRBD2 (7 bases). The V end lost 5 bases, the J end lost 5 bases, and 19 bases lay between the germline ends. The germline V gene encodes CDR1 SEHNR and CDR2 FQNEAQ (reference sequence). The length of the CDR3 is 16 residues. The DNA of the CDR3 is TGTGCCAGCAGCGGGCGGGGGACAACCCGAAACAATGAGCAGTTCTTC. Protein sequence: CASSGRGTTRNNEQFF.

This chain joins TRBV7-2 and TRBJ1-5; D not resolved. This CDR3 has 14 amino acids. Germline V lookup: CDR1 SGHTA, CDR2 FQGNSA. V lost 2 bases, J lost 7 bases, and 12 bases lay in between. The CDR3 coding sequence is TGTGCCAGCAGCTTATTTGCGGTCGGGCAGCCCCAGCATTTT. Translation: CASSLFAVGQPQHF.

For this clone: Other DNA variants within this sample encode the same CDR3. This sequence joins TRBV2 and TRBJ2-7; 8 nucleotides match TRBD1. V gave up 7 bases and J gave up 2 bases; unmatched junction bases: 1. From germline, CDR1 is SNHLY and CDR2 FYNNEI. This CDR3 is built from 12 residues. The CDR3 DNA sequence: TGTGCCAGCACACAGGGGGCCTACGAGCAGTACTTC. Residues: CASTQGAYEQYF.

This chain uses TRBV7-3 with TRBJ2-1; 8 bases agree with TRBD2. Trimming at V came to 2 bases and at J to 7 bases, leaving 10 bases not matched to a gene. The germline CDR1 and CDR2 sequences are SGHTA and FQGTGA. This CDR3 spans 16 amino acids. As DNA, the CDR3 is TGTGCCAGCAGCTTAGGGGAGAGCGGGAGAGGGAATGAGCAGTTCTTC. The encoded protein is CASSLGESGRGNEQFF.

The V and J genes are TRBV7-2 and TRBJ2-2; D call uncertain. Germline V CDR1 and CDR2: SGHTA, FQGNSA. V lost 5 bases and J lost 4, with 17 bases in between. The CDR3 runs 16 residues. The CDR3 region has the DNA TGTGCCAGCAGCCCGACCATGTCCTTAGCCACCGGGGAGCTGTTTTTT. Protein: CASSPTMSLATGELFF.

The count of this clone is one. V gene TRBV5-1 combines with J gene TRBJ2-7; D gene unclear. V dropped 2 bases and J dropped 11 bases, with 11 bases sitting between them. Germline loops: CDR1 SGHRS, CDR2 YFSETQ. CDR3 length: 11 residues. Written as DNA, the CDR3 is TGCGCCAGCAGCTTTTCAGAAGTCAAGTACTTC. As protein: CASSFSEVKYF. The full variable domain, its missing parts supplied by reference TRBV5-1 and TRBJ2-7, is KAGVTQTPRYLIKTRGQQVTLSCSPISGHRSVSWYQQTPGQGLQFLFEYFSETQRNKGNFPGRFSGRQFSNSRSEMNVSTLELGDSALYLCASSFSEVKYFGPGTRLTVT.

The gene calls are TRBV5-4 and TRBJ1-2; D not certain. This CDR3 has 15 amino acids. Between the trimmed V and J ends, which lost 0 bases and 7 bases, there was a span of 16 bases. Germline-derived CDR1 and CDR2 are SGHNT and YYREEE (reference sequence). CDR3: CASSLGGRVTGGYTF. The CDR3 DNA sequence: TGTGCCAGCAGCTTGGGCGGACGGGTTACCGGTGGCTACACCTTC. Complete variable domain (other parts from reference TRBV5-4 and TRBJ1-2): ETGVTQSPTHLIKTRGQQVTLRCSSQSGHNTVSWYQQALGQGPQFIFQYYREEENGRGNFPPRFSGLQFPNYSSELNVNALELDDSALYLCASSLGGRVTGGYTFGSGTRLTVV.

The chain joins TRBV29-1 to TRBJ2-7; D gene uncertain. The germline V and J ends were trimmed by 6 bases and 1 base, with 7 bases remaining between them. CDR1 SQVTM and CDR2 ANQGSEA come from the germline V gene. The CDR3 consists of 11 residues. This CDR3 reads CSVVGSYEQYF. In DNA form, the CDR3 reads TGCAGCGTGGTAGGGTCCTACGAGCAGTACTTC.

The chain has TRBV19 and TRBJ2-2; unclear D gene. From germline, CDR1 is LNHDA and CDR2 SQIVND (reference sequence). This CDR3 is 14 amino acids long. V was pared by 9 bases and J by 5 bases, with 16 bases between. The CDR3 bases are TGTGCCAGCACAACTCTGGCTGGGACCGGGGAGCTGTTTTTT. Its protein is CASTTLAGTGELFF.

The genes are TRBV23-1 and TRBJ2-2; 11 bases line up with TRBD1. TRBV23-1 is marked as an open reading frame, function uncertain. This CDR3 region has 16 residues. The ends lost 0 bases at V and 6 bases at J; junction bases unmatched: 3. The CDR3 here is CASSQSRDRGSGELFF. CDR3 nucleotide sequence: TGCGCCAGCAGTCAATCGAGGGACAGGGGGTCCGGGGAGCTGTTTTTT.

The V call is TRBV18, the J call TRBJ2-2, with D unclear. Trimming took off 0 bases at V and 6 bases at J, with 8 bases between the two ends. Germline lookup yields CDR1 KGHSH and CDR2 LQKENI. The CDR3 consists of 14 residues. CDR3 residues: CASSPPTLAGELFF. In DNA form, the CDR3 reads TGTGCCAGCTCACCACCCACCTTAGCCGGGGAGCTGTTTTTT.

On this clone: In the same sample, other DNA sequences code for this CDR3. The chain links TRBV29-1 to TRBJ1-1; D is uncertain. The germline gives CDR1 SQVTM, CDR2 ANQGSEA. V was cut by 1 base and J by 6 bases, with 0 bases left in between. CDR3 length: 9 amino acids. CDR3 nucleotide sequence: TGCAGCGTTGAAGCTGAAGCTTTCTTT. Encoded protein: CSVEAEAFF.

The chain uses TRBV5-8 and TRBJ1-5; D not certain. Trimming pared 3 bases from V and 5 bases from J, leaving 3 bases between. This CDR3 spans 11 amino acids. Germline loops: CDR1 SGHTS, CDR2 YDEGEE. CDR3 protein: CASSSDQPQHF. CDR3 bases: TGTGCCAGCAGCTCTGATCAGCCCCAGCATTTT.

This clone was recorded once. This chain connects TRBV5-1 to TRBJ2-1; 11 bases map to TRBD2. The CDR3 loop spans 18 amino acids. Trimming removed 4 bases from V and 4 bases from J; junction bases left unmatched: 13. Per germline, CDR1 SGHRS and CDR2 YFSETQ. The CDR3 DNA is TGCGCCAGCAGCCCCGACTGGACTAGCGGGCGTGTTTACAATGAGCAGTTCTTC. Translating gives CASSPDWTSGRVYNEQFF.

This chain uses TRBV5-4 with TRBJ1-1; D uncertain. CDR1 is SGHNT, CDR2 YYREEE, per germline (reference sequence). The CDR3 spans 13 residues. V was shortened by 1 base and J by 1 base, with 5 bases between the two germline ends. This chain's CDR3 is CASSLLTNTEAFF. CDR3 sequence (DNA): TGTGCCAGCAGCTTGTTGACGAACACTGAAGCTTTCTTT.